This record looks at one T cell receptor (beta chain) sequence and its context. This record belongs to a study of blood T cell repertoires in COVID-19. Germline CDR1 and CDR2: SGHRS and YFSETQ. CDR3 length: 14 residues. The J segment lost 0 bases and the V segment lost 5 bases, leaving 4 bases of the junction unmatched. TCRdb keeps only in-frame clones here, not all; method: immunoSEQ multiplex PCR. Among approximately 45,000 clones, around 85% were seen once, and the ten largest hold 14%. The clonotype was recovered from a human donor in a cohort sampled during active COVID-19. Sequencing was carried out using peripheral blood. V is TRBV5-1 and J is TRBJ1-1, with 7 bases that match TRBD1. The CDR3 region is CASRDTGVNTEAFF. The CDR3 DNA sequence: TGCGCCAGCAGAGATACAGGGGTGAACACTGAAGCTTTCTTT.